Shown below are 13 T cell receptor beta chains from a single sample sequenced in a study of blood T cell repertoires in COVID-19. Libraries were prepared by immunoSEQ multiplex PCR; TCRdb keeps only in-frame clonotypes and omits some of them. The sample has 130,000 or so clones; about four fifths are singletons. Sample: PBMCs or T cells enriched from blood (not recorded which). All receptors come from a man aged 45-60 years who had recovered from COVID-19.

This chain joins TRBV10-3 and TRBJ2-7, with TRBD1 matching over 8 bases. From germline, CDR1 is ENHRY and CDR2 SYGVKD. CDR3 length: 12 amino acids. With 8 bases clipped from V and 4 bases from J, the junction kept 4 bases outside the gene matches. CDR3 DNA sequence: TGTGCCATCTCCCGACAGGGGTACGAGCAGTACTTC. This translates into CAISRQGYEQYF.

This rearrangement joins TRBV11-3 to TRBJ2-1; 8 nucleotides agree with TRBD2. The CDR3 contains 16 residues. Germline V lookup: CDR1 SGHNT, CDR2 YENEEA. Trimming removed 1 base from V and 2 bases from J; junction bases left unmatched: 4. CDR3 in DNA: TGTGCCAGCAGCTTAGTAGTTAGCGGGGCCTACAATGAGCAGTTCTTC. Protein: CASSLVVSGAYNEQFF. Supplemented by reference TRBV11-3 and TRBJ2-1, the full variable domain reads EAGVVQSPRYKIIEKKQPVAFWCNPISGHNTLYWYLQNLGQGPELLIRYENEEAVDDSQLPKDRFSAERLKGVDSTLKIQPAELGDSAVYLCASSLVVSGAYNEQFFGPGTRLTVL.

The rearrangement links TRBV9 to TRBJ2-3; 7 nucleotides line up with TRBD1. CDR3 length: 16 residues. V lost 4 bases to trimming and J lost 6 bases; unmatched junction nucleotides: 14. Germline V CDR1 and CDR2: SGDLS, YYNGEE. CDR3 coding DNA: TGTGCCAGCAGCCCCCGGGAAGGGGGCGCAGGGGATACGCAGTATTTT. It translates to CASSPREGGAGDTQYF.

This clone was seen once. The chain carries TRBV19 and TRBJ2-3; the match to TRBD2 covers 7 bases. This CDR3 has 16 amino acids. Germline V lookup: CDR1 LNHDA, CDR2 SQIVND (reference sequence). V gave up 5 bases and J gave up 5 bases; unmatched junction bases: 13. CDR3 DNA: TGTGCCAGTAGTCCCCCCCGGGCTAGCGGTAAAGATACGCAGTATTTT. This sequence encodes CASSPPRASGKDTQYF.

The chain recombines TRBV6-5 with TRBJ1-5, with D perhaps TRBD1 (5 bases). CDR3 length: 13 amino acids. V dropped 6 bases and J dropped 7 bases, with 13 bases sitting between them. Germline V lookup: CDR1 MNHEY, CDR2 SVGAGI. CDR3 in DNA: TGTGCCAGCAGGCAGGGCCAAGGACAGCCCCAGCATTTT. It is translated as CASRQGQGQPQHF.

The CDR3 coding sequence is TGTGCCAGCAGCGAGGCCCCCAGCTCTGGAAACACCATATATTTT. Protein sequence: CASSEAPSSGNTIYF. V is TRBV6-5 and J is TRBJ1-3; D not resolved. Germline V gives CDR1 MNHEY, CDR2 SVGAGI. V lost 6 bases and J lost 0, with 12 bases in between. The CDR3 has 15 amino acids.

As DNA, the CDR3 is TGTGCCAGCAGCTTAGAGGGGGGGCTCGTCTACACCTTC. This translates into CASSLEGGLVYTF. The rearrangement links TRBV7-9 to TRBJ1-2; TRBD1 is a possible D gene (6 bases). Germline CDR1 SEHNR, CDR2 FQNEAQ (reference sequence). Trimming cost V 1 base and J 10 bases, with 13 bases left between them. The CDR3 is 13 residues long.

The rearrangement uses TRBV7-2 and TRBJ2-7; the D gene is possibly TRBD2 (6 bases). The length of the CDR3 is 16 residues. Trimming stripped 0 bases from V and 1 base from J, with 13 bases between. The germline V gene has CDR1 SGHTA and CDR2 FQGNSA. The CDR3 is CASSLAVGGVSYEQYF. In nucleotides, the CDR3 is TGTGCCAGCAGCTTAGCTGTGGGCGGGGTATCCTACGAGCAGTACTTC.

V usage is TRBV28 and J usage is TRBJ1-5; 9 positions agree with TRBD1. Germline V gene data show CDR1 as MDHEN and CDR2 as SYDVKM. Unmatched junction bases numbered 1, after V lost 3 bases and J lost 4 bases. The CDR3 covers 14 residues. This CDR3 reads CASSLTGGNQPQHF. CDR3 in DNA: TGTGCCAGCAGTTTGACAGGGGGGAATCAGCCCCAGCATTTT.

The chain joins TRBV18 to TRBJ2-7; no firm D call. Trimming shortened V by 2 bases and J by 3 bases, and 8 bases separated the two germline ends. The CDR3 runs 13 residues. CDR1 KGHSH and CDR2 LQKENI come from the germline V gene. This CDR3 reads CASSPGQNYEQYF. CDR3 DNA sequence: TGTGCCAGCTCACCAGGGCAGAACTACGAGCAGTACTTC. The full variable domain, completed using reference TRBV18 and TRBJ2-7, is NAGVMQNPRHLVRRRGQEARLRCSPMKGHSHVYWYRQLPEEGLKFMVYLQKENIIDESGMPKERFSAEFPKEGPSILRIQQVVRGDSAAYFCASSPGQNYEQYFGPGTRLTVT.

The chain employs TRBV11-2 and TRBJ2-1, with D possibly matching TRBD2 (6 bases). CDR3 length equals 14 residues. V was pared by 2 bases and J by 8 bases, with 13 bases between. CDR1 is SGHAT and CDR2 is FQNNGV in the germline V gene. CDR3: CASSLRASAHEQFF. CDR3 coding DNA: TGTGCCAGCAGCTTACGGGCTAGCGCCCATGAGCAGTTCTTC.

The V call is TRBV6-5, the J call TRBJ2-5; 9 nucleotides agree with TRBD2. With V trimmed by 7 bases and J by 3 bases, 6 bases remained unmatched. Germline values: CDR1 MNHEY, CDR2 SVGAGI. The CDR3 sequence is 14 residues long. DNA for the CDR3: TGTGCCAGCACAAGACTAGCGGATAAAGAGACCCAGTACTTC. Protein sequence: CASTRLADKETQYF.

The V gene is TRBV7-8, the J gene TRBJ1-5; no firm D call. There are 13 residues in the CDR3. V was cut by 5 bases and J by 4 bases, with 9 bases left in between. In germline, CDR1 is SGHVS, CDR2 FQNEAQ. CDR3 amino acids: CASSPSLNQPQHF. The CDR3 DNA is TGTGCCAGCAGCCCGAGCCTTAATCAGCCCCAGCATTTT.